This T cell receptor beta chain was identified during a study of CD8 T cells in ankylosing spondylitis. As the method for making TCR beta libraries, quantitative 5'-RACE with molecular barcodes was used. TCRdb fed the 5' RACE reads into MiXCR, producing one record per CDR3 protein. Of 190,000 or so distinct CDR3 sequences listed, more than 10% were seen once; the top ten hold approximately 17%. This CDR3 is built from 14 residues. Germline V lookup: CDR1 LNHDA, CDR2 SQIVND (reference sequence). This clonotype has at least ten counts. What it recognizes is unknown. At one boundary the junction diverges from the germline segment, which might be a read error. Points from the study as a whole: CD8+ disease-linked clones were present at relatively low frequencies in blood. Ankylosing spondylitis blood seemed to carry a telltale TCR beta motif made of eight or nine highly homologous variants. Clones linked to disease were reported to show significant enrichment in matched ankylosing spondylitis synovial fluid.

This chain uses TRBV19 with TRBJ2-7; 9 positions match TRBD1. The sequencing sample was made of blood, either unsorted or a sorted T cell fraction (not recorded which). This TCR came from a male donor with ankylosing spondylitis or in good health (not recorded which). CDR3 amino acids: CASSAGTGSYEQYF. In DNA, the CDR3 is TGCGCCAGCAGCGCCGGGACAGGGTCCTACGAGCAGTACTTC.